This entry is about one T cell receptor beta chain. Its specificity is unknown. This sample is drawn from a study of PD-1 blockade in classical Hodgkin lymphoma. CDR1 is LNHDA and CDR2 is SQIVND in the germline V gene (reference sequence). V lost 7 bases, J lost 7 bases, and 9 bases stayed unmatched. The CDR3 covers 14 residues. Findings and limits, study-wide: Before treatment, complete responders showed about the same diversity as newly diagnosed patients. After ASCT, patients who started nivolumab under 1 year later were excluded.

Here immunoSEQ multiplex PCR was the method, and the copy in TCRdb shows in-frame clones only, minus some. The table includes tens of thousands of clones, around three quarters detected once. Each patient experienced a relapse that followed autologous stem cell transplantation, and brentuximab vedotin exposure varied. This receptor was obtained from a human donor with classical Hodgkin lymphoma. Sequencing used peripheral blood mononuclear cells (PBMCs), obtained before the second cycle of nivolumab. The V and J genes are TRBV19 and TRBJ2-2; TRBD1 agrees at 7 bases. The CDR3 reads CASKGDSQFGELFF. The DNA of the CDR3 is TGTGCCAGTAAGGGGGACAGTCAATTCGGGGAGCTGTTTTTT.